The 3 T cell receptor beta chains below were found in one sample sequenced in a study of T cell changes during pregnancy in multiple sclerosis. Sequencing was performed with immunoSEQ multiplex PCR; in TCRdb, only in-frame clones are kept and a portion is missing. Altogether some 40,000 clones are present, 90% being singletons, with the ten largest covering approximately 5%. The sample was peripheral blood, taken in the second trimester of pregnancy. Every receptor here comes from a female donor in good health, enrolled as a control in a pregnancy study.

The genes are TRBV28 and TRBJ1-3, with D unclear. The V gene's germline CDR1 is MDHEN and CDR2 SYDVKM. V was shortened by 2 bases and J by 2 bases, with 7 bases between the two germline ends. The CDR3 runs 14 residues. The CDR3 DNA sequence: TGTGCCAGCAGTTTAGAGGTAACTGGAAACACCATATATTTT. The encoded protein is CASSLEVTGNTIYF.

This clone was found once. The V call is TRBV19, the J call TRBJ2-1; 10 positions agree with TRBD2. The CDR3 runs to 20 residues. Germline CDR1 reads LNHDA; CDR2 reads SQIVND (reference sequence). V lost 5 bases and J lost 4; bases outside the gene matches: 20. CDR3 sequence: CASSVGTSDIPYLGYNEQFF. The CDR3 DNA is TGTGCCAGTAGTGTCGGGACTAGCGATATCCCCTACTTGGGATACAATGAGCAGTTCTTC.

The rearrangement links TRBV7-6 to TRBJ2-7; tentative D call: TRBD1 (5 bases). CDR1 SGHVS and CDR2 FNYEAQ come from the germline V gene. The ends were cut back, 1 base at V and 0 bases at J, with 7 bases in the middle. CDR3 length equals 14 residues. For the CDR3, the DNA is TGTGCCAGCAGCTTAGGGGGCCTCTCCTACGAGCAGTACTTC. Protein sequence: CASSLGGLSYEQYF.